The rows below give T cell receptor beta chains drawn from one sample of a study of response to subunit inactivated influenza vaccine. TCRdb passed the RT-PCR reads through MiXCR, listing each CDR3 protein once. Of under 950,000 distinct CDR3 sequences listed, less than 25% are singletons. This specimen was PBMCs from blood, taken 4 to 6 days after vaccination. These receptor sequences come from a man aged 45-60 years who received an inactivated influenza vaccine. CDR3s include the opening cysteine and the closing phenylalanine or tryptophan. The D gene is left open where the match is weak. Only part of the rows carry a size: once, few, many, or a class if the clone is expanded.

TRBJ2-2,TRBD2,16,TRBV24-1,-,TGTGCCACCAGTGACCCCAGGACTAGTGGGACCGGGGAGCTGTTTTTT,CATSDPRTSGTGELFF
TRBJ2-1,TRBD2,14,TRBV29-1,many,TGCAGCGTTGAACCTAGCGGGGTAGAGAATGAGCAGTTCTTC,CSVEPSGVENEQFF
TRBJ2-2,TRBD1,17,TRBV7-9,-,TGTGCCAGCAGCCCACGGGGACAGCCTTCGAACACCGGGGAGCTGTTTTTT,CASSPRGQPSNTGELFF
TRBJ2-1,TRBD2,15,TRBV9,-,TGTGCCAGCAGCCCTAGCGGAAACTCCTACAATGAGCAGTTCTTC,CASSPSGNSYNEQFF
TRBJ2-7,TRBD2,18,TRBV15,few,TGTGCCACCAGCAGTCCCGGGACTAGCGGGAGGGCGTCCTACGAGCAGTACTTC,CATSSPGTSGRASYEQYF
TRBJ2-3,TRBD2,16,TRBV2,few,TGTGCCAGCAGTGAATGGACTAGCTATAGCACAGATACGCAGTATTTT,CASSEWTSYSTDTQYF
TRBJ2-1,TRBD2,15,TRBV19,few,TGTGCCAGTACCCCCGGAACTAGCGGACACAATGAGCAGTTCTTC,CASTPGTSGHNEQFF
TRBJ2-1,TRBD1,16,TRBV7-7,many,TGTGCCAGCAGCTTAGCCGGACAGGGTGCCTACAATGAGCAGTTCTTC,CASSLAGQGAYNEQFF
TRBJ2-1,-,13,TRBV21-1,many,TGTGCCAGCAGCAAACTCACAGGGGGTTCACAGTTCTTC,CASSKLTGGSQFF
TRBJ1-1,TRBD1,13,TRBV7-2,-,TGTGCCAGCAGCAAGGACAGGGGAACTGAAGCTTTCTTT,CASSKDRGTEAFF
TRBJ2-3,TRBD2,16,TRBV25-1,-,TGTGCCAGCAGTGCGACTAGCGGGAGTGGGGCAGATACGCAGTATTTT,CASSATSGSGADTQYF
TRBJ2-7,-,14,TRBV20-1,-,TGCAGTGCCCTCAGGGGGAGGACCCCCTACGAGCAGTACTTC,CSALRGRTPYEQYF
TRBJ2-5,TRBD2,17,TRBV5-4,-,TGTGCCAGCAGCCCCGGGACTAGCGGGGGGGCCGGAGAGACCCAGTACTTC,CASSPGTSGGAGETQYF
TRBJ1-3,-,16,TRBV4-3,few,TGCGCCAGCAGCCAAGATTGGAGGACTGGTGGAAACACCATATATTTT,CASSQDWRTGGNTIYF
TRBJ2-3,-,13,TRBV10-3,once,TGTGCCATCAGTGGCTTTTCCACAGATACGCAGTATTTT,CAISGFSTDTQYF
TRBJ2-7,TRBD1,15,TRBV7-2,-,TGTGCCAGCAGCTTAGCGGCAGGGGGCGCGTCCGAGCAGTACTTC,CASSLAAGGASEQYF
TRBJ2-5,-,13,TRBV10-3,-,TGTGCCATCAGGGACTCAACCCAAGAGACCCAGTACTTC,CAIRDSTQETQYF
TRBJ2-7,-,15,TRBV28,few,TGTGCCAGCAGTTTTATGCAGGAGGTCGGGTACGAGCAGTACTTC,CASSFMQEVGYEQYF
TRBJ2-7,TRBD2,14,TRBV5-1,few,TGCGCCAGCAGCTTTGGCGGGGGGCTCGGGGAGCAGTACTTC,CASSFGGGLGEQYF
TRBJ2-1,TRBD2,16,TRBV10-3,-,TGTGCCATCAGCCAAAAACTAGCGGGAGCCTACAATGAGCAGTTCTTC,CAISQKLAGAYNEQFF
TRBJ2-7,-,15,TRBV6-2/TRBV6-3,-,TGTGCCAGCAGATTGGACAGACTCTTGCGACACGAGCAGTACTTC,CASRLDRLLRHEQYF
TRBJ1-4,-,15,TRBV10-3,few,TGTGCCATCAGTGCAAGAGGACAGCCGAATGAAAAACTGTTTTTT,CAISARGQPNEKLFF
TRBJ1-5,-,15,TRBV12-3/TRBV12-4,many,TGTGCCAGCAGTTTACGGGGGGATAGCAATCAGCCCCAGCATTTT,CASSLRGDSNQPQHF
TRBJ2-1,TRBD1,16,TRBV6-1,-,TGTGCCAGCAGTCTAACAGGGGGCCCCGACTGGAATGAGCAGTTCTTC,CASSLTGGPDWNEQFF
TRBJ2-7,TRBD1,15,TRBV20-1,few,TGCAGTGCTAGAGATCTTGGACAGGGGGGTTACGAGCAGTACTTC,CSARDLGQGGYEQYF
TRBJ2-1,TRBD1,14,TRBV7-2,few,TGTGCCAGCAGCTTAGCGACAGGGAGCAGGGAGCAGTTCTTC,CASSLATGSREQFF
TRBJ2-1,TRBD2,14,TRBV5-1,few,TGCGCCAGCAGCCCCCAAAGCGGGAGTAATGAGCAGTTCTTC,CASSPQSGSNEQFF
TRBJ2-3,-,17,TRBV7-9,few,TGTGCCAGCAGCCCGAGGAAAGTAGGGGATGGCACAGATACGCAGTATTTT,CASSPRKVGDGTDTQYF
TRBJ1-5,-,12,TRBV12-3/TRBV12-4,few,TGTGCCAGCAGGCAGGGTATCCAGCCCCAGCATTTT,CASRQGIQPQHF
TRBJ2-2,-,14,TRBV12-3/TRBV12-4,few,TGTGCCAGCAACCTGGGGGTTAGTACCGGGGAGCTGTTTTTT,CASNLGVSTGELFF
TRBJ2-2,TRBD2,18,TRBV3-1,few,TGTGCCAGCCGCGATTCAGCGGGAAGGGTCGGGAACACCGGGGAGCTGTTTTTT,CASRDSAGRVGNTGELFF
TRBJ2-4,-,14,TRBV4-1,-,TGCGCCAGCAGCCAATCCGGGACTCCAAACATTCAGTACTTC,CASSQSGTPNIQYF
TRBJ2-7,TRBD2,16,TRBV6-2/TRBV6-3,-,TGTGCCTCGAATCGGAGCCCGGGGGACTATTCCTACGAGCAGTACTTC,CASNRSPGDYSYEQYF
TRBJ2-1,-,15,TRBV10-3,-,TGTGCCATCAGTGAGTCGGCAGGCGCCCGAAATGAGCAGTTCTTC,CAISESAGARNEQFF
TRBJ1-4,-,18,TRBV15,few,TGTGCCACCAGCAGAGATCTACTACTTCTCAGACTGGGGGAAAAACTGTTTTTT,CATSRDLLLLRLGEKLFF
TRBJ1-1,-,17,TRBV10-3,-,TGTGCCATCAGTGAGTCTTTGATTTTAGTCCGGAACACTGAAGCTTTCTTT,CAISESLILVRNTEAFF